A selection of T cell receptor beta chains follows, all from one sample in a study of T cell repertoires in cytomegalovirus infection. MiXCR was run by TCRdb on the reads, yielding one entry per CDR3 protein. Altogether some 180,000 distinct CDR3 sequences are present, approximately 9.6% being singletons, with the ten largest covering approximately 4.6%. Input material: PBMCs. All receptors come from a human donor in good health (CMV status not recorded). Some clones in this sample may be carry-over from other donors' samples. Each CDR3 is given with its conserved first and last residue. Each record gives: CDR3 DNA, CDR3 protein, clone size, D gene, J gene, V gene. The D gene is left open where the match is weak. Clone size is stated in some rows and not others, as once, few, many or a class when expanded.

CDR3 DNA: TGTGCCAGCAGTTGGGGACTAGCGGGTTCCTGCGAGCAGTACTTC; CDR3 protein: CASSWGLAGSCEQYF; clone size: .; D gene: TRBD2; J gene: TRBJ2-7; V gene: TRBV27
CDR3 DNA: TGTGCCAGCAGCTCCGGACGACTAGCGGGAGGAACAGATACGCAGTATTTT; CDR3 protein: CASSSGRLAGGTDTQYF; clone size: many; D gene: TRBD2; J gene: TRBJ2-3; V gene: TRBV7-9
CDR3 DNA: TGCGCCAGCAGCTTGGACCGGACGCAGTTCTTC; CDR3 protein: CASSLDRTQFF; clone size: .; D gene: .; J gene: TRBJ2-1; V gene: TRBV5-1
CDR3 DNA: TGTGCCAGCAGTTCTGTCGGCGGTTATTCCTACAATGAGCAGTTCTTC; CDR3 protein: CASSSVGGYSYNEQFF; clone size: .; D gene: .; J gene: TRBJ2-1; V gene: TRBV6-2/TRBV6-3
CDR3 DNA: TGTGCCAGTACCCGGACAGGCACCCACACTGAAGCTTTCTTT; CDR3 protein: CASTRTGTHTEAFF; clone size: many; D gene: TRBD1; J gene: TRBJ1-1; V gene: TRBV19
CDR3 DNA: TGTGCCAGCAAGGAGGGAAGCACAGATACGCAGTATTTT; CDR3 protein: CASKEGSTDTQYF; clone size: .; D gene: .; J gene: TRBJ2-3; V gene: TRBV3-1
CDR3 DNA: TGTGCCATCAGTGATGACGGATTAAAGGGTCTAACTGAAGCTTTCTTT; CDR3 protein: CAISDDGLKGLTEAFF; clone size: many; D gene: .; J gene: TRBJ1-1; V gene: TRBV10-3
CDR3 DNA: TGTGCCAGCAGCCCTGGGACTTACGAGCAGTACTTC; CDR3 protein: CASSPGTYEQYF; clone size: many; D gene: .; J gene: TRBJ2-7; V gene: TRBV7-2
CDR3 DNA: TGTGCCAGCAGTTGGGGGCAGTACAATGAGCAGTTCTTC; CDR3 protein: CASSWGQYNEQFF; clone size: .; D gene: .; J gene: TRBJ2-1; V gene: TRBV28
CDR3 DNA: TGTGCCAGCAATAATGTCCGGGACAGGGTCTCTGGAAACACCATATATTTT; CDR3 protein: CASNNVRDRVSGNTIYF; clone size: .; D gene: TRBD1; J gene: TRBJ1-3; V gene: TRBV12-3/TRBV12-4
CDR3 DNA: TGTGCCAGCAGTAGTAATGGGGCCCCCGGGGGCTACACCTTC; CDR3 protein: CASSSNGAPGGYTF; clone size: few; D gene: .; J gene: TRBJ1-2; V gene: TRBV28
CDR3 DNA: TGTGCCAGCAAGGACCGGGGAGGACAAGAGACCCAGTACTTC; CDR3 protein: CASKDRGGQETQYF; clone size: many; D gene: .; J gene: TRBJ2-5; V gene: TRBV2
CDR3 DNA: TGTGCCAGCAGCCATGGTGGAGCGGGGTCGACCTACGAGCAGTACTTC; CDR3 protein: CASSHGGAGSTYEQYF; clone size: many; D gene: TRBD2; J gene: TRBJ2-7; V gene: TRBV14
CDR3 DNA: TGTGCCAGCAGCTTGTCAGGGGACGGCTACACCTTC; CDR3 protein: CASSLSGDGYTF; clone size: many; D gene: .; J gene: TRBJ1-2; V gene: TRBV11-2
CDR3 DNA: TGTGCTAGTGGTTTGGTAGGGGGGTTCGACACCGGGGAGCTGTTTTTT; CDR3 protein: CASGLVGGFDTGELFF; clone size: few; D gene: .; J gene: TRBJ2-2; V gene: TRBV12-5
CDR3 DNA: TGCAGTGCTGGGGGGGGCAGCTTGAACACTGAAGCTTTCTTT; CDR3 protein: CSAGGGSLNTEAFF; clone size: few; D gene: .; J gene: TRBJ1-1; V gene: TRBV20-1
CDR3 DNA: TGTGCCAGCAGCCCTAGGGACAGGGGTGCAGTGGGAAACACCATATATTTT; CDR3 protein: CASSPRDRGAVGNTIYF; clone size: few; D gene: TRBD1; J gene: TRBJ1-3; V gene: TRBV7-9
CDR3 DNA: TGTGCCAGCAGCTACGGACTAGCGGGGGACCCAGCCTACAATGAGCAGTTCTTC; CDR3 protein: CASSYGLAGDPAYNEQFF; clone size: many; D gene: TRBD2; J gene: TRBJ2-1; V gene: TRBV7-2
CDR3 DNA: TGTGCCAGCAGCATCCCCCGGACAGGGGGGGGGGAGCAGTTCTTC; CDR3 protein: CASSIPRTGGGEQFF; clone size: many; D gene: TRBD1; J gene: TRBJ2-1; V gene: TRBV7-2
CDR3 DNA: TGTGCCAGCAGCCGGGGACAGGTGGTGAGCTACACCTTC; CDR3 protein: CASSRGQVVSYTF; clone size: many; D gene: TRBD1; J gene: TRBJ1-2; V gene: TRBV7-2
CDR3 DNA: TGTGCCAGCAGGGATCCGGGACGAAACTATGGCTACACCTTC; CDR3 protein: CASRDPGRNYGYTF; clone size: .; D gene: .; J gene: TRBJ1-2; V gene: TRBV6-2/TRBV6-3
CDR3 DNA: TGTGCCAGCAGCTTGGGAGTTAGCACTGAAGCTTTCTTT; CDR3 protein: CASSLGVSTEAFF; clone size: many; D gene: .; J gene: TRBJ1-1; V gene: TRBV7-2
CDR3 DNA: TGTGCCAGCAGCTTATCACCCTCGGTTAACACCATATATTTT; CDR3 protein: CASSLSPSVNTIYF; clone size: many; D gene: .; J gene: TRBJ1-3; V gene: TRBV7-2
CDR3 DNA: TGTGCCAGCAGGGATGCGGGACAGTTGAGCTCCTATAATTCACCCCTCCACTTT; CDR3 protein: CASRDAGQLSSYNSPLHF; clone size: many; D gene: TRBD1; J gene: TRBJ1-6; V gene: TRBV28
CDR3 DNA: TGTGCTAGTGGTTTGGACGGACAGGGGATTGCTGAAGCTTTCTTT; CDR3 protein: CASGLDGQGIAEAFF; clone size: many; D gene: TRBD1; J gene: TRBJ1-1; V gene: TRBV12-5
CDR3 DNA: TGTGCCAGCAGTGAGTTCCGGGAGTACGAGCAGTACTTC; CDR3 protein: CASSEFREYEQYF; clone size: many; D gene: .; J gene: TRBJ2-7; V gene: TRBV2
CDR3 DNA: TGCAGTGCTAGGCGGGGAGGACAGCCCCAGCATTTT; CDR3 protein: CSARRGGQPQHF; clone size: few; D gene: .; J gene: TRBJ1-5; V gene: TRBV20-1
CDR3 DNA: TGCAGTGCCGGGCGGGAGAGGCGCACTGAAGCTTTCTTT; CDR3 protein: CSAGRERRTEAFF; clone size: .; D gene: .; J gene: TRBJ1-1; V gene: TRBV20-1
CDR3 DNA: TGTGCCAGCAGTTCAACAGGGGGTGGTGAAAAACTGTTTTTT; CDR3 protein: CASSSTGGGEKLFF; clone size: many; D gene: TRBD1; J gene: TRBJ1-4; V gene: TRBV28
CDR3 DNA: TGTGCCAGCAGCAGACTCGCCACCACAAAAATCCCCGGCTCCTACAATGAGCAGTTCTTC; CDR3 protein: CASSRLATTKIPGSYNEQFF; clone size: .; D gene: .; J gene: TRBJ2-1; V gene: TRBV6-4
CDR3 DNA: TGTGCCAGCAGTCCACAGATAACTAACTATGGCTACACCTTC; CDR3 protein: CASSPQITNYGYTF; clone size: many; D gene: .; J gene: TRBJ1-2; V gene: TRBV12-3/TRBV12-4
CDR3 DNA: TGCAGTGCTAGAGTAGGTTACGGTGAAAAACTGTTTTTT; CDR3 protein: CSARVGYGEKLFF; clone size: many; D gene: .; J gene: TRBJ1-4; V gene: TRBV20-1
CDR3 DNA: TGTGCCAGCAGACGGGGGGTCGCGAACACCGGGGAGCTGTTTTTT; CDR3 protein: CASRRGVANTGELFF; clone size: .; D gene: TRBD2; J gene: TRBJ2-2; V gene: TRBV6-5
CDR3 DNA: TGTGCCAGTTTTCAGGGAGGCCGTAATGAGCAGTTCTTC; CDR3 protein: CASFQGGRNEQFF; clone size: few; D gene: .; J gene: TRBJ2-1; V gene: TRBV19
CDR3 DNA: TGTGCCAGCAGCACCGGACGAAGAGATACGCAGTATTTT; CDR3 protein: CASSTGRRDTQYF; clone size: many; D gene: .; J gene: TRBJ2-3; V gene: TRBV7-8
CDR3 DNA: TGTGCCAGCAGCGCGACAGGTCGCCAAGAGACCCAGTACTTC; CDR3 protein: CASSATGRQETQYF; clone size: many; D gene: .; J gene: TRBJ2-5; V gene: TRBV7-2
CDR3 DNA: TGTGCCAGCAGTTTATCCGGGGGCCTATACTATGGCTACACCTTC; CDR3 protein: CASSLSGGLYYGYTF; clone size: few; D gene: .; J gene: TRBJ1-2; V gene: TRBV27
CDR3 DNA: TGTGCCAGCAGTCGACCGGGACGCCTGGACTATGGCTACACCTTC; CDR3 protein: CASSRPGRLDYGYTF; clone size: few; D gene: .; J gene: TRBJ1-2; V gene: TRBV28
CDR3 DNA: TGCAGTGCTAGTTGGTTCGGGGAAAGCACAGATACGCAGTATTTT; CDR3 protein: CSASWFGESTDTQYF; clone size: many; D gene: .; J gene: TRBJ2-3; V gene: TRBV20-1
CDR3 DNA: TGTGCCAGCGGGCGAGGCGGTGCCAAAAACATTCAGTACTTC; CDR3 protein: CASGRGGAKNIQYF; clone size: many; D gene: .; J gene: TRBJ2-4; V gene: TRBV7-2
CDR3 DNA: TGCAGTGCGGTACTAGCGGGAGGCACAGATACGCAGTATTTT; CDR3 protein: CSAVLAGGTDTQYF; clone size: .; D gene: TRBD2; J gene: TRBJ2-3; V gene: TRBV20-1
CDR3 DNA: TGTGCCAGCAGTTTGGCGGGAGCCCGCTCTGGGGCCAACGTCCTGACTTTC; CDR3 protein: CASSLAGARSGANVLTF; clone size: .; D gene: TRBD2; J gene: TRBJ2-6; V gene: TRBV28
CDR3 DNA: TGTGCCAGCAGCTTAGCGCATGGGGGAGGGCCCACCACAGATACGCAGTATTTT; CDR3 protein: CASSLAHGGGPTTDTQYF; clone size: many; D gene: TRBD2; J gene: TRBJ2-3; V gene: TRBV7-8
CDR3 DNA: TGTGCCAGCACGGGGGGCACAGATACGCAGTATTTT; CDR3 protein: CASTGGTDTQYF; clone size: many; D gene: .; J gene: TRBJ2-3; V gene: TRBV7-9
CDR3 DNA: TGTGCCAGCAGTTTATGGCTTGCGGTCAATGAGCAGTTCTTC; CDR3 protein: CASSLWLAVNEQFF; clone size: many; D gene: .; J gene: TRBJ2-1; V gene: TRBV28
CDR3 DNA: TGTGCCAGCAGCATGAGACTAGCGGGAAGGTACGAGCAGTACTTC; CDR3 protein: CASSMRLAGRYEQYF; clone size: many; D gene: TRBD2; J gene: TRBJ2-7; V gene: TRBV7-2
CDR3 DNA: TGTGCCAGCAGTTCCTATGGGACTAGCGTCGACAATGAGCAGTTCTTC; CDR3 protein: CASSSYGTSVDNEQFF; clone size: many; D gene: TRBD2; J gene: TRBJ2-1; V gene: TRBV7-2
CDR3 DNA: TGTGCCAGCAGCAACCGGGGGGGCGGGGCAGATACGCAGTATTTT; CDR3 protein: CASSNRGGGADTQYF; clone size: many; D gene: TRBD2; J gene: TRBJ2-3; V gene: TRBV7-2
CDR3 DNA: TGCGCCAGCAGCCAAGATCGGACGATGGCAGGGAGCGAGCAGTACTTC; CDR3 protein: CASSQDRTMAGSEQYF; clone size: .; D gene: .; J gene: TRBJ2-7; V gene: TRBV4-3